Below, one T cell receptor (beta chain) is given with its context. The antigen remains undetermined. This sample was included in a study of Ad26.COV2.S vaccination and SARS-CoV-2 variants. Looking at the study overall: The vaccine Ad26.COV2.S was put into the muscle once, or twice with 56 days between. Study outcomes and limitations: The study found similar non-spike TCR breadth in vaccine and placebo recipients. Placebo recipients had lower spike-specific TCR breadth than vaccine recipients.

The method was immunoSEQ multiplex PCR; TCRdb's version includes in-frame clones alone and lacks a portion of them. The sample contains roughly 300,000 clones, 75% to 90% of which appear only once. The treatment denotes: approximately 18 received Ad26.COV2.S at low or high dose, single or two shots; about five received placebo; per-sample allocation not given. Material that was analyzed had been drawn on day 63 after the first vaccine or placebo injection. Spike of the Wuhan-strain SARS-CoV-2 was expressed by an Ad26 vector, which formed the vaccine. In germline, CDR1 is LNHDA, CDR2 SQIVND (reference sequence). Trimming stripped 4 bases from V and 7 bases from J, with 19 bases between. The CDR3 runs to 15 residues.

This TCR was recovered from a person aged 18-60 years who received the Ad26.COV2.S COVID-19 vaccine or a placebo. The chain combines TRBV19 with TRBJ2-5; D may correspond to TRBD1 or TRBD2 (6 bases each). The source material was peripheral blood, sampled in a trial of Ad26.COV2.S vaccine versus placebo. This CDR3 is CASSTLGGVYGTQYF. The CDR3 DNA reads TGTGCCAGTAGTACCCTCGGGGGCGTATACGGGACCCAGTACTTC.